The T cell receptor (beta chain) described here comes from a study of blood T cell repertoires in COVID-19. The wider study: There were acute and convalescent COVID-19 samples, and they came from the United States, Italy and Spain. Sources were T cells, B-cell-depleted T cells, or PBMCs; the material itself was cDNA or gDNA.

The CDR3 runs to 17 residues. Per germline, CDR1 SGHAT and CDR2 FQNNGV. Trimming cost V 6 bases and J 2 bases, with 22 bases left between them. In the original processing: Amplifying reference gene primers gave estimates of nucleated cell counts. TCRdb keeps only in-frame clones here, not all; method: immunoSEQ multiplex PCR. V, J and clone size derive from that table, while D and trimming were established from the DNA sequence. This sample has about 35,000 clones, with around 86% found just once. V gene TRBV11-2 combines with J gene TRBJ2-5; the D gene is possibly TRBD2 (5 bases). This TCR was recovered from a man at least 80 years old with active COVID-19. The sequenced sample was peripheral blood. The CDR3 DNA sequence: TGTGCCAGCAGACGAGGGAAAGAGGTTTTACCTCAAGAGACCCAGTACTTC. Translated: CASRRGKEVLPQETQYF.